One and the same sample provided the 12 T cell receptor beta chains below, sequenced in a study of graft-versus-host responses after intestinal transplantation. Which antigens these TCRs recognize remains unknown. TCRdb's table, derived via immunoSEQ multiplex PCR, lists solely in-frame clones and lacks some. The data show around 90,000 clones, about 93% seen once. The sequencing used unstimulated CD8+ T cells sorted from spleen or lymph node cells, collected before intestinal transplant. These receptors originate from a human donor who received an intestinal transplant.

The CDR3 here is CASSYYGRSNTEAFF. CDR3 DNA sequence: TGTGCCAGCAGTTACTATGGCAGGTCGAACACTGAAGCTTTCTTT. The rearrangement joins TRBV6-5 to TRBJ1-1; no reliable D call. The germline V and J ends were trimmed by 1 base and 1 base, with 10 bases remaining between them. CDR1 and CDR2 (germline): MNHEY, SVGAGI. The CDR3 is 15 residues long.

The gene calls are TRBV28 and TRBJ2-3; TRBD1 is a possible D gene (5 bases). The CDR3 extends over 18 amino acids. The ends were cut back, 6 bases at V and 2 bases at J, with 24 bases in the middle. In germline, CDR1 is MDHEN, CDR2 SYDVKM. The CDR3 loop reads CASSPGAKAGLDTDTQYF. CDR3 nucleotides: TGTGCCAGCAGCCCTGGGGCCAAAGCTGGGTTAGACACAGATACGCAGTATTTT.

This clone showed up just once. The gene calls are TRBV19 and TRBJ2-7, with D maybe TRBD2 (6 bases). V was cut by 5 bases and J by 2 bases, with 13 bases left in between. This CDR3 region has 14 residues. CDR1 is LNHDA, CDR2 SQIVND, per germline (reference sequence). The chain's CDR3 is CASSYSGPPYEQYF. The CDR3 DNA is TGTGCCAGTAGTTATAGCGGCCCACCCTACGAGCAGTACTTC.

The chain joins TRBV6-4 to TRBJ2-1, with a tentative D call TRBD2 (5 bases). The CDR3 is 17 amino acids. The ends were cut back, 5 bases at V and 2 bases at J, with 19 bases in the middle. CDR1 and CDR2 (germline): MRHNA, SNTAGT. The CDR3, as DNA: TGTGCCAGCAGTCCCACTTTAGGCGGGCCGACCTACAATGAGCAGTTCTTC. It translates to CASSPTLGGPTYNEQFF.

The gene calls are TRBV11-2 and TRBJ2-1; TRBD2 aligns across 13 bases. From germline, CDR1 is SGHAT and CDR2 FQNNGV. J lost 5 bases, V lost 5 bases, and 6 bases had no gene match. CDR3 length: 16 residues. The CDR3 here is CASSPGTSGVDNEQFF. In DNA, the CDR3 is TGTGCCAGCAGCCCAGGGACTAGCGGGGTGGACAATGAGCAGTTCTTC.

The chain has TRBV13 and TRBJ1-2; 12 bases are shared with TRBD1. The CDR3 loop spans 18 amino acids. Germline CDR1 PRHDT, CDR2 FYEKMQ (reference sequence). J was trimmed by 3 bases and V by 5 bases; bases with no gene match: 13. The CDR3 DNA sequence: TGTGCCAGCAGCCGAATAACGGGACAGGGGGCGCGGGACTATGGCTACACCTTC. Translating it yields CASSRITGQGARDYGYTF.

This clone came up once. The chain is built from TRBV5-6 and TRBJ2-3; TRBD1 matches 8 bases. Germline V gene sequence: CDR1 SGHDT, CDR2 YYEEEE. The CDR3 is made up of 17 amino acids. V was clipped by 4 bases and J by 5 bases; unmatched bases: 15. CDR3 sequence: CASSRMTGVGQGDTQYF. The CDR3 DNA reads TGTGCCAGCAGCCGAATGACAGGGGTCGGCCAAGGAGATACGCAGTATTTT.

The gene calls are TRBV7-2 and TRBJ2-1, with 13 bases identical to TRBD2. Germline lookup yields CDR1 SGHTA and CDR2 FQGNSA. The CDR3 is 16 residues long. The V and J ends lost 5 bases and 7 bases, in that order; junction bases with no gene match: 8. CDR3 DNA: TGTGCCAGCAGCGACGAACTAGCGGGAGGGTCAAATGAGCAGTTCTTC. Its protein is CASSDELAGGSNEQFF.

The chain couples TRBV5-6 to TRBJ1-5; no clear D gene. Germline CDR1 and CDR2: SGHDT and YYEEEE. V lost 3 bases and J lost 4, with 5 bases in between. This CDR3 region has 12 residues. The CDR3 DNA sequence: TGTGCCAGCAGCTCGGGGAATCAGCCCCAGCATTTT. It yields the protein CASSSGNQPQHF.

This clone appeared once. The chain is built from TRBV7-6 and TRBJ1-2; TRBD1 might be the D (5 bases). V lost 3 bases, J lost 4 bases, and 15 bases lay in between. There are 15 residues in the CDR3. CDR1 is SGHVS and CDR2 is FNYEAQ in the germline V gene. CDR3 coding DNA: TGTGCCAGCAGCTTGTCGGGCGGCGGGGGCTATGGCTACACCTTC. As protein: CASSLSGGGGYGYTF.

This clone was seen only once. V and J are TRBV27 and TRBJ1-5; D is unresolved. V was clipped by 3 bases and J by 3 bases, with 6 bases between them. CDR1 is MNHEY, CDR2 SMNVEV, per germline (reference sequence). The CDR3 has 13 amino acids. The CDR3 spells CASSFRYNQPQHF. Written as DNA, the CDR3 is TGTGCCAGCAGTTTCCGTTACAATCAGCCCCAGCATTTT.

The rearrangement joins TRBV27 to TRBJ1-2; D unresolved. This CDR3 spans 12 amino acids. Looked up from germline, CDR1 is MNHEY and CDR2 is SMNVEV (reference sequence). V lost 8 bases and J 4 bases, leaving 11 bases between the germline ends. As DNA, the CDR3 is TGTGCCAGCGGCGGGGTAGGCTATGGCTACACCTTC. Amino acid sequence: CASGGVGYGYTF.